Following are 8 T cell receptor beta chains from one sample sequenced in a study of cytomegalovirus exposure and HLA in healthy donors. The repertoire was sequenced with immunoSEQ multiplex PCR; TCRdb's copy has only in-frame clones and lacks some. The data show roughly 250,000 clones, approximately 83% seen once. Sequencing input: PBMCs. Receptors originate from a woman aged 25 to 39 in good health and CMV-seropositive.

This chain links TRBV7-9 with TRBJ1-4, with D perhaps TRBD1 (6 bases). CDR3 length: 17 residues. Germline lookup yields CDR1 SEHNR and CDR2 FQNEAQ (reference sequence). Trimming shortened V by 4 bases and J by 7 bases, and 22 bases separated the two germline ends. The CDR3 DNA follows: TGTGCCAGCAGCTCTTGGGGGCAGTCCCGAACGATTGAAAAACTGTTTTTT. Translating it yields CASSSWGQSRTIEKLFF.

The chain combines TRBV5-1 with TRBJ2-3, with D perhaps matching TRBD2 (6 bases). CDR1 is SGHRS, CDR2 YFSETQ, per germline. V was pared by 4 bases and J by 4 bases, with 19 bases between. The CDR3 runs 16 residues. The CDR3 DNA reads as TGCGCCAGCAGCGATGCTAGCGCCTTTGGTCCAGATACGCAGTATTTT. Residues: CASSDASAFGPDTQYF.

This clone has just a few counts. The rearrangement uses TRBV5-1 and TRBJ2-2; the match to TRBD2 covers 9 bases. The V gene end was trimmed by 5 bases and the J gene end by 6 bases; junction bases not matched to a gene: 8. In germline, CDR1 is SGHRS, CDR2 YFSETQ. The CDR3 covers 15 residues. The CDR3 DNA sequence: TGCGCCAGCAGTTTCAATAGCGGGAGCGCCGGGGAGCTGTTTTTT. This gives the protein CASSFNSGSAGELFF. Full variable domain (missing parts from reference TRBV5-1 and TRBJ2-2): KAGVTQTPRYLIKTRGQQVTLSCSPISGHRSVSWYQQTPGQGLQFLFEYFSETQRNKGNFPGRFSGRQFSNSRSEMNVSTLELGDSALYLCASSFNSGSAGELFFGEGSRLTVL.

Remarks on this clone: A junction end diverges from the germline sequence, so it may reflect a read error. This chain connects TRBV7-7 to TRBJ2-1; 8 bases are a match to TRBD2. The CDR3 spans 15 residues. Germline lookup yields CDR1 SSHAT and CDR2 FNYEAQ (reference sequence). CDR3 amino acids: CASSLSGSPYNEQFF. The CDR3 DNA is TGTGCTAGCAGCCTAAGCGGGAGCCCCTACAATGAGCAGTTCTTC.

This rearrangement joins TRBV7-8 to TRBJ1-1, with 8 bases identical to TRBD1. The CDR3 contains 14 residues. The V gene end was trimmed by 0 bases and the J gene end by 5 bases; junction bases not matched to a gene: 2. Germline-derived CDR1 and CDR2 are SGHVS and FQNEAQ. The CDR3 nucleotides read TGTGCCAGCAGCTTAGCAACAGGGGGTACTGAAGCTTTCTTT. Translated, it gives CASSLATGGTEAFF.

The chain carries TRBV29-1 and TRBJ2-1; D not resolved. Germline V CDR1 and CDR2: SQVTM, ANQGSEA. The CDR3 extends over 10 amino acids. Trimming removed 1 base at V and 12 bases at J, with 7 bases between. The CDR3 loop is CSVEGAGQFF. In DNA, the CDR3 is TGCAGCGTTGAAGGGGCAGGGCAGTTCTTC.

V and J are TRBV19 and TRBJ1-5; 9 bases fit TRBD1. V lost 6 bases to trimming and J lost 2 bases; unmatched junction nucleotides: 14. The CDR3 runs to 18 residues. The germline V gene has CDR1 LNHDA and CDR2 SQIVND (reference sequence). The CDR3 is CASRIGQGLNIGNQPQHF. The CDR3 nucleotides read TGTGCCAGTAGGATCGGACAGGGGCTCAATATAGGCAATCAGCCCCAGCATTTT.

The rearrangement joins TRBV2 to TRBJ2-7; TRBD1 matches 7 bases. This CDR3 is 16 amino acids long. The germline V gene encodes CDR1 SNHLY and CDR2 FYNNEI. Trimming removed 4 bases from V and 4 bases from J; junction bases left unmatched: 13. For the CDR3, the DNA is TGTGCCAGCAGTGGAACGCTCCAAGGGACAGTTTACGAGCAGTACTTC. Translation gives CASSGTLQGTVYEQYF.